This T cell receptor beta chain was retrieved from a study of T-cell memory formation after mild COVID-19. Study outcomes and limitations: A balance of CD4 and CD8 characterized clones contracting day 15 to 85, whereas later expanders leaned CD4+. There were some responding clones in pre-infection memory, which suggested that cross-reactive memory had joined.

On this clonotype itself: The antigen is unknown.

TCRdb itself ran the 5' RACE reads through MiXCR, one entry per CDR3 protein. The data contain around 340,000 distinct CDR3 sequences, about 16% of them singletons. There are 13 residues in the CDR3. Germline values: CDR1 SGHDT, CDR2 YYEEEE. The V end lost 0 bases, the J end lost 2 bases, and 6 bases lay between the germline ends. Source material: PBMCs or a T cell subset sorted from them (not recorded which). The TCR originated in a man younger than 35 who had mild COVID-19 (a few samples of this study predate the infection). Cell type and time point are not known. The chain is built from TRBV5-6 and TRBJ2-7; no clear D gene. CDR3 protein: CASSLAAAYEQYF. The CDR3 DNA reads as TGTGCCAGCAGCTTGGCGGCAGCCTACGAGCAGTACTTC.